This entry is about one TCR beta chain. Its target is unknown. This sample is part of a study of beta chain features in type 1 diabetes. At the level of the study: On cell yields, gender and age, patients and healthy donors were similar.

Study-wide results and limits: At VDJ recombination sites, type 1 diabetes patients had fewer insertions and more deleted nucleotides.

By way of CD45RO/CCR7/CD25/CD127/CD95/CD27, the CD4+ regulatory, stem cell-like memory, central memory and naive cells were sorted. Trimming removed 0 bases at V and 4 bases at J, with 8 bases between. Germline V CDR1 and CDR2: MNHNY, SVGAGI (reference sequence). CDR3 length: 14 residues. The whole isolated RNA underwent reverse transcription, so sequencing captured expressed TCRB transcripts. Sequenced by immunoSEQ multiplex PCR; TCRdb stores in-frame clones only, minus some. The sample holds roughly 450,000 clones, 11% to 15% seen once. The sequenced sample was naive CD4+ T cells from blood. The receptor comes from a young man in good health. The genes are TRBV6-6 and TRBJ2-3; a weak D match, TRBD2 (5 bases). The CDR3 coding sequence is TGTGCCAGCAGTTACTCGCGGGTCGCAGATACGCAGTATTTT. Its protein is CASSYSRVADTQYF.